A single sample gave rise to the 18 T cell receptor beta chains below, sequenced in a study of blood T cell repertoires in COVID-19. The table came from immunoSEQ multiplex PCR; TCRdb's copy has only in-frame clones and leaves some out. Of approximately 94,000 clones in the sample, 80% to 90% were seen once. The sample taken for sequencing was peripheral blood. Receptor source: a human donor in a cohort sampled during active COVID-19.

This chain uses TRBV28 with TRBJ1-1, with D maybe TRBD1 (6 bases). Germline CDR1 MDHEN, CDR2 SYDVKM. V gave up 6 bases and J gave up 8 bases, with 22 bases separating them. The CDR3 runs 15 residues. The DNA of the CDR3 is TGTGCCAGCAGACACGACAACTTTCTCACAGGGGAAGCTTTCTTT. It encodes CASRHDNFLTGEAFF.

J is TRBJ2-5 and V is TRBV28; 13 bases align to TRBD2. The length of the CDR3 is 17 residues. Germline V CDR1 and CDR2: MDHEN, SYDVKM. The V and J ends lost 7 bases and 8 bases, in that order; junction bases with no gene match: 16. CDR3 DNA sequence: TGTGCCAGCAAGCAACCGGGACTAGCGGGATCCGGGTTAACCCAGTACTTC. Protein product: CASKQPGLAGSGLTQYF.

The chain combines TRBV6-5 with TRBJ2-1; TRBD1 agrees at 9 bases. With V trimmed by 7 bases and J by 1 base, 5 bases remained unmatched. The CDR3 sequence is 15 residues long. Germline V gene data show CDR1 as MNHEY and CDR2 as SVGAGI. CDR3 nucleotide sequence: TGTGCCAGCAAAAACAGGGGGCGATCCTACAATGAGCAGTTCTTC. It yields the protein CASKNRGRSYNEQFF.

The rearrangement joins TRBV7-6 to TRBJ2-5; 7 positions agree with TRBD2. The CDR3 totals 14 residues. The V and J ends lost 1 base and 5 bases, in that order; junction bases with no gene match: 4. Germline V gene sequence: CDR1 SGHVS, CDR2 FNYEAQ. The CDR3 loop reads CASSLGGSWETQYF. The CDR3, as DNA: TGTGCCAGCAGCTTAGGCGGGAGTTGGGAGACCCAGTACTTC.

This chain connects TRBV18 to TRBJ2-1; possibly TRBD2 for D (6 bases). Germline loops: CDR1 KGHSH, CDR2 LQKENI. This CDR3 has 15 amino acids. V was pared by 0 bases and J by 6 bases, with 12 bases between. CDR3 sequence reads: CASSPPSGSLNEQFF. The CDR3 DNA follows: TGTGCCAGCTCACCACCTTCCGGGAGCCTCAATGAGCAGTTCTTC.

In DNA, the CDR3 is TGTGCCAGCAGACGTCAATCCTTTCGCGGGGCTGGGGCCAACGTCCTGACTTTC. Amino acid sequence: CASRRQSFRGAGANVLTF. The chain employs TRBV11-3 and TRBJ2-6; D may be TRBD2 (6 bases). The CDR3 is 18 residues long. Germline CDR1 SGHNT, CDR2 YENEEA. Trimming removed 6 bases at V and 2 bases at J, with 20 bases between. Full variable domain (rest looked up from reference TRBV11-3 and TRBJ2-6): EAGVVQSPRYKIIEKKQPVAFWCNPISGHNTLYWYLQNLGQGPELLIRYENEEAVDDSQLPKDRFSAERLKGVDSTLKIQPAELGDSAVYLCASRRQSFRGAGANVLTFGAGSRLTVL.

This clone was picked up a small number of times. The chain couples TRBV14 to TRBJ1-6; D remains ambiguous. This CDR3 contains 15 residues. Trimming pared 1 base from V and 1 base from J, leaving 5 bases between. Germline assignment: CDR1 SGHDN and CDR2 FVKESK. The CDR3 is CASSQGGSYNSPLHF. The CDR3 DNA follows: TGTGCCAGCAGCCAAGGCGGGTCCTATAATTCACCCCTCCACTTT.

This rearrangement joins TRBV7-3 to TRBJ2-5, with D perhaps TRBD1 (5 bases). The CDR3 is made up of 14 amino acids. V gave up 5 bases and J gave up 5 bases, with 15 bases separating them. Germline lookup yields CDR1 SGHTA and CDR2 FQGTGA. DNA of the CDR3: TGTGCCAGCAGCCCCCAGGGAAGGGATGAGACCCAGTACTTC. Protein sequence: CASSPQGRDETQYF.

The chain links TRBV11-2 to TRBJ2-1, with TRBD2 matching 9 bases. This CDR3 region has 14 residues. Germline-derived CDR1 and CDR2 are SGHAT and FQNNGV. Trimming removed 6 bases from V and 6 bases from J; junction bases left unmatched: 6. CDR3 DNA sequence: TGTGCCAGCAGGCGCGGGGGGGTTGGCAATGAGCAGTTCTTC. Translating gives CASRRGGVGNEQFF. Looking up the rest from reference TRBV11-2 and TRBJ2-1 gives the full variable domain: EAGVAQSPRYKIIEKRQSVAFWCNPISGHATLYWYQQILGQGPKLLIQFQNNGVVDDSQLPKDRFSAERLKGVDSTLKIQPAKLEDSAVYLCASRRGGVGNEQFFGPGTRLTVL.

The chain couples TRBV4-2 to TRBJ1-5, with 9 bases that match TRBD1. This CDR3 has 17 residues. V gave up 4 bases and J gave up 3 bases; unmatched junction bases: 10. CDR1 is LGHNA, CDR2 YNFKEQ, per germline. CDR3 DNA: TGTGCCAGCAGCCCCTCGACGGGACAGGGCCACAATCAGCCCCAGCATTTT. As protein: CASSPSTGQGHNQPQHF.

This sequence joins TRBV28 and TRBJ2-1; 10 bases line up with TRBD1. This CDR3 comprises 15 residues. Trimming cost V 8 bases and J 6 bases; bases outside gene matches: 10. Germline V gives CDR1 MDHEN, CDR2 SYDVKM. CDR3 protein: CASASRTGGSNEQFF. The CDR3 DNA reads TGTGCCAGCGCGAGCCGGACAGGGGGGAGCAATGAGCAGTTCTTC. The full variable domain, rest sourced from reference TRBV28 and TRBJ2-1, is DVKVTQSSRYLVKRTGEKVFLECVQDMDHENMFWYRQDPGLGLRLIYFSYDVKMKEKGDIPEGYSVSREKKERFSLILESASTNQTSMYLCASASRTGGSNEQFFGPGTRLTVL.

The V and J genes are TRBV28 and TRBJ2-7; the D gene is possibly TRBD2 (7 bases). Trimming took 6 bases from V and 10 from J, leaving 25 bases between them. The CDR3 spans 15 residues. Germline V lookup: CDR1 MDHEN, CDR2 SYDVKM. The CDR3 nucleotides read TGTGCCAGCAGCCTAAGGGGGATTGGGAGGGGAGACCAGTACTTC. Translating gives CASSLRGIGRGDQYF.

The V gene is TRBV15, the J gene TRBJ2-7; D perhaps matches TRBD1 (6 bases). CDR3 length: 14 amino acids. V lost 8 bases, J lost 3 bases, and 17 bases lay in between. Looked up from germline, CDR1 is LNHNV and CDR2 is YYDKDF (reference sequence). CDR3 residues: CATGVGQMNYEQYF. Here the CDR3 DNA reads TGTGCCACCGGGGTAGGACAGATGAACTACGAGCAGTACTTC.

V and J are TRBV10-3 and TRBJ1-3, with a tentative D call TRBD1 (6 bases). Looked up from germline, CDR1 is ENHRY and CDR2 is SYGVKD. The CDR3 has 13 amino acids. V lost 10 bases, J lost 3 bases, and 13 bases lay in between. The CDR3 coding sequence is TGTGCCACGCTAATGACAGGTGGAAACACCATATATTTT. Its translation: CATLMTGGNTIYF.

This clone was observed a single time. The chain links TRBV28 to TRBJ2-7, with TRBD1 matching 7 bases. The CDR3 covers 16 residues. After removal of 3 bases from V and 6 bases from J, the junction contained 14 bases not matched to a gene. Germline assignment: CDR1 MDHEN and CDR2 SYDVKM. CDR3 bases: TGTGCCAGCAGTTTCCTGGACAGGAGCTTTGGGGGCGAGCAGTACTTC. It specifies CASSFLDRSFGGEQYF.

As DNA, the CDR3 is TGTGCCAGCAGCTTGACCTTTGGCGGGAGCGCTGAAGATACGCAGTATTTT. This codes for CASSLTFGGSAEDTQYF. V is TRBV5-6 and J is TRBJ2-3; 7 nucleotides line up with TRBD2. Germline V CDR1 and CDR2: SGHDT, YYEEEE. The CDR3 has 17 residues. V was pared by 1 base and J by 5 bases, with 13 bases of the junction left unmatched.

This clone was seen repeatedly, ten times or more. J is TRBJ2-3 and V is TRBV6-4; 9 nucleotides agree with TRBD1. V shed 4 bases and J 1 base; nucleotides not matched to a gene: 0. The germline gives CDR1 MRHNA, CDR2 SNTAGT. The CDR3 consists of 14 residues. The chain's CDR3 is CASSGTGGTDTQYF. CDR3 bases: TGTGCCAGCAGTGGGACAGGGGGCACAGATACGCAGTATTTT.

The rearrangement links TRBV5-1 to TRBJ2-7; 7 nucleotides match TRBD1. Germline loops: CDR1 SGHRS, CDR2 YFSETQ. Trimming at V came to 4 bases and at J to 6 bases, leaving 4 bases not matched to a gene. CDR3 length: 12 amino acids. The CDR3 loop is CASSVTGPEQYF. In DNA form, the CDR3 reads TGCGCCAGCAGCGTGACAGGGCCCGAGCAGTACTTC.